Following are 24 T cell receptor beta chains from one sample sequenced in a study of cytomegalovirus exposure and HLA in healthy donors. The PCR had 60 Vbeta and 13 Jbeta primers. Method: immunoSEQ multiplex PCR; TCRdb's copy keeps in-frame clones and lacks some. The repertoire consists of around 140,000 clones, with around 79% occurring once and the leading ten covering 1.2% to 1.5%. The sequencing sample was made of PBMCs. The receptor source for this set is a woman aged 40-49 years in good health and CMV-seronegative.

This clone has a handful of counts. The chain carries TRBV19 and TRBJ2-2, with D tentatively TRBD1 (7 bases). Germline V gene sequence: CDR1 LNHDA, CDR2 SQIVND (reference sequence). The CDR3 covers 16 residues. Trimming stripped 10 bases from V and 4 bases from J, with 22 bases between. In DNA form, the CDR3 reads TGTGCCACCCAACCCCAACAGGGGAGGCGCACCGGGGAGCTGTTTTTT. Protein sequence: CATQPQQGRRTGELFF.

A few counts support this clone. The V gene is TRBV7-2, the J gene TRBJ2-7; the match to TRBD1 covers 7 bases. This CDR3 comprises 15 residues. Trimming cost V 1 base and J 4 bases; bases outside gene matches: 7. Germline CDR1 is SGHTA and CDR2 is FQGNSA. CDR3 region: CASSLVLGGGYEQYF. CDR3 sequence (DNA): TGTGCCAGCAGCTTAGTATTAGGGGGCGGATACGAGCAGTACTTC.

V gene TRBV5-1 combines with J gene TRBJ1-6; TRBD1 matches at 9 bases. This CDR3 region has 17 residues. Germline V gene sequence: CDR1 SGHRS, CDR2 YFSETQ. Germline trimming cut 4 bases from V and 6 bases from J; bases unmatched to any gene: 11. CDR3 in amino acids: CASSRTDRGFGNSPLHF. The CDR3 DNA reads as TGCGCCAGCAGCAGGACGGACAGGGGATTCGGTAATTCACCCCTCCACTTT.

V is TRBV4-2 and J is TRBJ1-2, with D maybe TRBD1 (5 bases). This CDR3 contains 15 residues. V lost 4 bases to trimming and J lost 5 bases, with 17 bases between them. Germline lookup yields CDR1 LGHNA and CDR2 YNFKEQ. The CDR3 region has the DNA TGTGCCAGCAGCCCACAGGCCCACGAGACTTATGGCTACACCTTC. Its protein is CASSPQAHETYGYTF.

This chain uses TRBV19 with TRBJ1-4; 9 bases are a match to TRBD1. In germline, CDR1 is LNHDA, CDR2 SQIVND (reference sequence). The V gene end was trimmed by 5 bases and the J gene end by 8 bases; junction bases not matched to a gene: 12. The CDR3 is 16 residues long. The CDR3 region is CASSAPGQGVFEKLFF. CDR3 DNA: TGTGCCAGTAGTGCACCGGGACAGGGAGTTTTCGAAAAACTGTTTTTT.

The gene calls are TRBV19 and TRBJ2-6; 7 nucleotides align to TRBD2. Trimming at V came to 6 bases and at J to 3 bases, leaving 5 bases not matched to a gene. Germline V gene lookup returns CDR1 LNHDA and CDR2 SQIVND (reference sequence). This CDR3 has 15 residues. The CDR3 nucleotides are TGTGCCAGTAGCAATTTAGCGGGTGGGGCCAACGTCCTGACTTTC. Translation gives CASSNLAGGANVLTF.

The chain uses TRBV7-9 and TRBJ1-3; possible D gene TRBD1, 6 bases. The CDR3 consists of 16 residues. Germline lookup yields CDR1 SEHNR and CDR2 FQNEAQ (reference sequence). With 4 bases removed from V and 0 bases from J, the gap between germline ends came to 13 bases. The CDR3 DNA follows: TGTGCCAGCAGCTCTACCGGGACACTCTCTGGAAACACCATATATTTT. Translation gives CASSSTGTLSGNTIYF.

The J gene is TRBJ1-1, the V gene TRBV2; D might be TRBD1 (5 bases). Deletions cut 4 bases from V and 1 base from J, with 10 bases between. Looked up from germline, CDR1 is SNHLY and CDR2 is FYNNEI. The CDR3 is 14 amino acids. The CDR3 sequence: CASSVGPPNTEAFF. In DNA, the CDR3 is TGTGCCAGCAGTGTGGGGCCTCCGAACACTGAAGCTTTCTTT.

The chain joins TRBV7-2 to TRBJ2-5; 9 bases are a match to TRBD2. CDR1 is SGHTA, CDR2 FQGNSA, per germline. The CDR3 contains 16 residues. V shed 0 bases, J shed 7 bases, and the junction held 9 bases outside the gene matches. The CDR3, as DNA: TGTGCCAGCAGCTTAGCGGGCGGGGGGGCCTCTGGGACCCAGTACTTC. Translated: CASSLAGGGASGTQYF.

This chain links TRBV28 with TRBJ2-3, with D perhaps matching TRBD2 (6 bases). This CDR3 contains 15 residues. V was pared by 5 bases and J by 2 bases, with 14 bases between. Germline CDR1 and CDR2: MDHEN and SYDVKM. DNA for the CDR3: TGTGCCAGCAGTGGGGGGAAAGGGATCACAGATACGCAGTATTTT. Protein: CASSGGKGITDTQYF.

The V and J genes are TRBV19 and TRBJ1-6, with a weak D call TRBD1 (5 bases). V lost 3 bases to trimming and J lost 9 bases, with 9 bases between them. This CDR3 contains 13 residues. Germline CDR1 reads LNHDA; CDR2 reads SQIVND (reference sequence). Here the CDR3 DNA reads TGTGCCAGTAGTATCGGGGGATCTTCACCCCTCCACTTT. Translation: CASSIGGSSPLHF.

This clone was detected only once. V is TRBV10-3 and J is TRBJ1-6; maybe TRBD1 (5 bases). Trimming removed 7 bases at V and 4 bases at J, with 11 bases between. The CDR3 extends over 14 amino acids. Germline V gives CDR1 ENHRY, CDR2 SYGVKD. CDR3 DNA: TGTGCCATCACCCCGGGGGGGTATAATTCACCCCTCCACTTT. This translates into CAITPGGYNSPLHF.

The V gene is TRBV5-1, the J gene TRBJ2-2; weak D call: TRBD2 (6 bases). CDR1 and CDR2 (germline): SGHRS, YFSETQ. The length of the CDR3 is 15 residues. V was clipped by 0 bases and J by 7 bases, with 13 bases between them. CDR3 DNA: TGCGCCAGCAGCTTGGCCGTAGCGGAAGGCGGGGAGCTGTTTTTT. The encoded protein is CASSLAVAEGGELFF.

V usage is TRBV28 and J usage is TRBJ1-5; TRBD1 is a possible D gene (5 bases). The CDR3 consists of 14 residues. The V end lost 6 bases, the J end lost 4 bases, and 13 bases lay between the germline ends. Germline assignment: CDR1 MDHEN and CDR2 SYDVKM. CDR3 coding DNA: TGTGCCAGCAGCATAGGGACTGCTAATCAGCCCCAGCATTTT. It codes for CASSIGTANQPQHF.

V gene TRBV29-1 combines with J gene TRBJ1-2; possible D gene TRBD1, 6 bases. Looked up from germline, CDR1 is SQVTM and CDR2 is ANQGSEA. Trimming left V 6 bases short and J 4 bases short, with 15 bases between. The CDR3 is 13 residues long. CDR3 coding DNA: TGCAGCGTACTCAGGACAGCAAGCTATGGCTACACCTTC. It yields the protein CSVLRTASYGYTF.

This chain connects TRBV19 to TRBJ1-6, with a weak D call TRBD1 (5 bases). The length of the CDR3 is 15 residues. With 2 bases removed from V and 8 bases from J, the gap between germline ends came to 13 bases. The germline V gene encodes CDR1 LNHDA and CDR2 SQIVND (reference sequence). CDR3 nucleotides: TGTGCCAGTAGTATATGGGGGGGTGGAGATTCACCCCTCCACTTT. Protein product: CASSIWGGGDSPLHF.

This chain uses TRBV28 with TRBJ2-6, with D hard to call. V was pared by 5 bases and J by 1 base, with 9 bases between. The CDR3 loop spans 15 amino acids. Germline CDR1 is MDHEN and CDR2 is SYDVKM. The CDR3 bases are TGTGCCAGCAGTCCCCAGAAATCTGGGGCCAACGTCCTGACTTTC. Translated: CASSPQKSGANVLTF.

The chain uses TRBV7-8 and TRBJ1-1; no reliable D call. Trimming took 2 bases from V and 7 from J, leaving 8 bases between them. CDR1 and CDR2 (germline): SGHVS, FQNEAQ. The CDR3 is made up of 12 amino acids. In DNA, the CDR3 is TGTGCCAGCAGCTTATTATCCGGTGAAGCTTTCTTT. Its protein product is CASSLLSGEAFF.

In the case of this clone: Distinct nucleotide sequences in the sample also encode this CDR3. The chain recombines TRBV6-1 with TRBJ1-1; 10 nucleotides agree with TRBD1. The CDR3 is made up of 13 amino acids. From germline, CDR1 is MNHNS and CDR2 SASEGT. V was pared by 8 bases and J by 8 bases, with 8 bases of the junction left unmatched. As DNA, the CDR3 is TGTGCCAGCGTCCGACAGGGACAGGGGGAAGCTTTCTTT. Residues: CASVRQGQGEAFF.

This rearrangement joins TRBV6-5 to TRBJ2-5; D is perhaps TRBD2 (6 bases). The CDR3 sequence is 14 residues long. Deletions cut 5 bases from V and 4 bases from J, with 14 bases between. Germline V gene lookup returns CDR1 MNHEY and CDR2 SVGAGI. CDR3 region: CASSGAGLGETQYF. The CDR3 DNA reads TGTGCCAGCAGTGGCGCGGGGTTAGGAGAGACCCAGTACTTC.

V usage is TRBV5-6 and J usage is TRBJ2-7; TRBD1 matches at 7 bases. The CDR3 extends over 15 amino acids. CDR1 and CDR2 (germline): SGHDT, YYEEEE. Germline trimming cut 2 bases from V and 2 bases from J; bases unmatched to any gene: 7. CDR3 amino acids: CASSFWDRVAYEQYF. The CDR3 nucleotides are TGTGCCAGCAGCTTTTGGGACAGAGTAGCCTACGAGCAGTACTTC.

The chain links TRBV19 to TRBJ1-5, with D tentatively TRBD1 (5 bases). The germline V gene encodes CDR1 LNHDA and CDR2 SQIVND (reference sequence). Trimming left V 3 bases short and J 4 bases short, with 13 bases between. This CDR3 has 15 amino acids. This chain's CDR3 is CASSIGGAQNQPQHF. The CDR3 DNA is TGTGCCAGTAGTATTGGAGGGGCGCAAAATCAGCCCCAGCATTTT.

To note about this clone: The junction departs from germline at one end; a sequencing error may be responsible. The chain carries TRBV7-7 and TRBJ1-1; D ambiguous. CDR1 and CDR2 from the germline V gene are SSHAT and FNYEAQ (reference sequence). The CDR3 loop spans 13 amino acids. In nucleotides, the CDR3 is TGTGCTAGCAGCCTCCAGTCGAACACTGAAGCTTTCTTT. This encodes CASSLQSNTEAFF.

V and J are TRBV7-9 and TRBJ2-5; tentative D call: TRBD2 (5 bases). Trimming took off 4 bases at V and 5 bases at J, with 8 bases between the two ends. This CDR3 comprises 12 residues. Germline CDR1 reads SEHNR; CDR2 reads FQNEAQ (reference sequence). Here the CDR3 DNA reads TGTGCCAGCAGCTCGACGGGGGAGACCCAGTACTTC. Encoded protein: CASSSTGETQYF.